The 11 T cell receptor beta chains below were found in one sample sequenced in a study of T-cell memory formation after mild COVID-19 (dated by TCRdb to the early 2020s). Libraries were prepared through 5' RACE. TCRdb records Illumina NovaSeq 6000 as the sequencer. The raw public data were reprocessed by TCRdb itself: fastp quality trimming at Q25, MiXCR clonotype calling, in-frame beta chains only. Each record represents a unique CDR3 protein, reported with the most common genes and DNA among its rows. The sample profile shows around 370,000 distinct CDR3 sequences; around a fifth of them were found once. The ten largest make up roughly an eighth of the sample. Sequenced: PBMCs or a T cell subset sorted from them (not recorded which). Receptor source: an adult woman who had mild COVID-19 (a few samples of this study predate the infection). The sample titles of this study are shuffled in the database, so cell type and time point are left out; the donor was told from shared clones.

This clonotype occurred many times. The rearrangement joins TRBV7-9 to TRBJ1-1, with D uncertain. The CDR3 has 12 residues. The germline CDR1 and CDR2 sequences are SEHNR and FQNEAQ (reference sequence). Trimming left V 3 bases short and J 2 bases short, with 4 bases between. The CDR3 sequence is CASSFDNTEAFF. The CDR3 region has the DNA TGTGCCAGCAGCTTCGACAACACTGAAGCTTTCTTT.

This clonotype has just a few counts. The chain is built from TRBV2 and TRBJ1-2; D is undetermined. CDR1 is SNHLY and CDR2 is FYNNEI in the germline V gene. V was clipped by 3 bases and J by 5 bases, with 10 bases between them. This CDR3 comprises 13 residues. The CDR3: CASSEGRRYGYTF. CDR3 DNA: TGTGCCAGCAGTGAGGGCAGGAGGTATGGCTACACCTTC.

This rearrangement joins TRBV5-1 to TRBJ2-7, with D possibly TRBD2 on 7 matching bases. V dropped 6 bases and J dropped 1 base, with 14 bases sitting between them. The germline CDR1 and CDR2 sequences are SGHRS and YFSETQ. The CDR3 sequence is 14 residues long. This CDR3 reads CASNTGGWSYEQYF. Written as DNA, the CDR3 is TGCGCCAGCAACACGGGGGGCTGGTCCTACGAGCAGTACTTC.

This clonotype was picked up a small number of times. V and J are TRBV15 and TRBJ1-4; D is ambiguous. The CDR3 spans 15 residues. V was clipped by 9 bases and J by 5 bases, with 19 bases between them. Germline-derived CDR1 and CDR2 are LNHNV and YYDKDF (reference sequence). The CDR3 loop reads CATSIVFSGNEKLFF. CDR3 nucleotide sequence: TGTGCCACGTCAATCGTCTTTTCGGGGAATGAAAAACTGTTTTTT.

CDR3 region: CASSFGQWDTQYF. CDR3 in DNA: TGTGCCAGCAGTTTTGGACAGTGGGATACGCAGTATTTT. This sequence joins TRBV12-3 or TRBV12-4 and TRBJ2-3, with a possible D match to TRBD1 (6 bases). The V end lost 3 bases, the J end lost 6 bases, and 10 bases lay between the germline ends. The CDR3 covers 13 residues.

This clonotype was observed a few times. The chain employs TRBV9 and TRBJ2-2; tentatively, D is TRBD1 (6 bases). The CDR3 is 16 amino acids. Trimming took 1 base from V and 1 from J, leaving 11 bases between them. CDR1 is SGDLS and CDR2 is YYNGEE in the germline V gene. The CDR3 loop reads CASSVLATGNTGELFF. The CDR3 DNA sequence: TGTGCCAGCAGCGTACTCGCGACAGGGAACACCGGGGAGCTGTTTTTT.

The chain combines TRBV7-9 with TRBJ1-1; D remains ambiguous. The CDR3 contains 14 residues. Trimming took 5 bases from V and 0 from J, leaving 10 bases between them. Germline V gene data show CDR1 as SEHNR and CDR2 as FQNEAQ (reference sequence). As DNA, the CDR3 is TGTGCCAGCAGCCCACAGTCAATGAACACTGAAGCTTTCTTT. It codes for CASSPQSMNTEAFF.

This clonotype was found many times. V and J are TRBV7-2 and TRBJ2-7, with TRBD2 identical over 8 bases. V lost 5 bases to trimming and J lost 6 bases; unmatched junction nucleotides: 12. Germline V gene lookup returns CDR1 SGHTA and CDR2 FQGNSA. This CDR3 contains 15 residues. The CDR3 DNA is TGTGCCAGCAGCACCCCGGGACTAGAGGGGAGCGAGCAGTACTTC. Translated, it gives CASSTPGLEGSEQYF. The variable domain in full, completed from reference TRBV7-2 and TRBJ2-7, reads GAGVSQSPSNKVTEKGKDVELRCDPISGHTALYWYRQSLGQGLEFLIYFQGNSAPDKSGLPSDRFSAERTGGSVSTLTIQRTQQEDSAVYLCASSTPGLEGSEQYFGPGTRLTVT.

In its sample, this clonotype was seen once. This chain links TRBV6-5 with TRBJ2-2, with D maybe TRBD2 (6 bases). The CDR3 has 15 amino acids. V dropped 1 base and J dropped 6 bases, with 12 bases sitting between them. In germline, CDR1 is MNHEY, CDR2 SVGAGI. The CDR3 sequence: CASSYFGSRAGELFF. Written as DNA, the CDR3 is TGTGCCAGCAGTTACTTCGGGAGTCGGGCCGGGGAGCTGTTTTTT.

A few counts support this clonotype. This chain joins TRBV20-1 and TRBJ1-2; D is undetermined. Trimming cost V 2 bases and J 3 bases, with 7 bases left between them. Germline V gene sequence: CDR1 DFQATT, CDR2 SNEGSKA (reference sequence). The CDR3 spans 12 residues. The CDR3 sequence is CSARRQDYGYTF. In DNA, the CDR3 is TGCAGTGCTAGAAGACAAGACTATGGCTACACCTTC.

This rearrangement joins TRBV5-8 to TRBJ1-5, with D perhaps TRBD1 (6 bases). The CDR3 sequence is 17 residues long. In germline, CDR1 is SGHTS, CDR2 YDEGEE. V was pared by 0 bases and J by 3 bases, with 16 bases between. CDR3: CASSLGGLGQINQPQHF. The CDR3 region has the DNA TGTGCCAGCAGCTTGGGAGGGCTCGGACAGATCAATCAGCCCCAGCATTTT.